This TCR beta chain was recorded in a study of blood T cell repertoires in COVID-19. Across the study: Samples of COVID-19 (acute and convalescent) were obtained from the United States, Italy and Spain. Sources were T cells, B-cell-depleted T cells, or PBMCs; the material itself was cDNA or gDNA.

CDR3 length equals 16 residues. Germline lookup yields CDR1 LNHDA and CDR2 SQIVND (reference sequence). J gave up 8 bases and V 5 bases, and 12 bases lay outside the gene matches. Methods used by the authors: Amplification of reference gene primers was used by the study to estimate nucleated cell counts. Sequenced by immunoSEQ multiplex PCR; TCRdb stores in-frame clones only, minus some. The DNA was the basis for D and trimming; V, J and clone size are from that table. The sample shows approximately 300,000 clones, roughly nine tenths of them seen only once. Sequencing was performed on peripheral blood. The J gene is TRBJ1-4, the V gene TRBV19, with TRBD1 identical over 9 bases. The receptor comes from a man aged 18 to 35 who had recovered from COVID-19. The CDR3 region has the DNA TGTGCCAGTAGTTTTTCCCCCGGGACAGGGAGGGAAAAACTGTTTTTT. It encodes CASSFSPGTGREKLFF. Full variable domain (remainder filled in from reference TRBV19 and TRBJ1-4): DGGITQSPKYLFRKEGQNVTLSCEQNLNHDAMYWYRQDPGQGLRLIYYSQIVNDFQKGDIAEGYSVSREKKESFPLTVTSAQKNPTAFYLCASSFSPGTGREKLFFGSGTQLSVL.